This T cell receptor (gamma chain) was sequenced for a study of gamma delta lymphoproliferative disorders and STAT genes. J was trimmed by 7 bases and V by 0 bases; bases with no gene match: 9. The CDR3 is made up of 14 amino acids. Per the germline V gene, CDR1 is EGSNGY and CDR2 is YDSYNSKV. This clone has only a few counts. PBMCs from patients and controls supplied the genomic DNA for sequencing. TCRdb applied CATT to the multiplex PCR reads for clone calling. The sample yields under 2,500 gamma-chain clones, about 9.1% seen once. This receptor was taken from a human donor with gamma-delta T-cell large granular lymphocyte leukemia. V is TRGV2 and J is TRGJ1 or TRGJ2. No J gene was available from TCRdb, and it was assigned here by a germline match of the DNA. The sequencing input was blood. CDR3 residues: CATWDGDLLYKKLF. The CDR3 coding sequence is TGTGCCACCTGGGACGGGGATTTATTATATAAGAAACTCTTT.